This T cell receptor (beta chain) was recovered during a study of CD8 T cells in Susac syndrome. The sequenced target, TCR beta, came from blood CD8+ and CD4+ T cells. Reverse transcription of roughly 0.5 to 1 ug RNA was performed with random hexamers. TCRdb processed the immunoSEQ multiplex PCR reads anew with MiXCR; each CDR3 protein has one entry. The sample comprises roughly 190,000 distinct CDR3 sequences, 85% to 95% of which are singletons, and around 0.16% rests with the top ten. CDR1 and CDR2 from the germline V gene are SGHRS and YFSETQ. CDR3 length equals 16 residues. V lost 5 bases and J lost 2, with 20 bases in between. General study results and limits: The number of individuals included in the study's TCR sequencing and HLA analysis was acknowledged as relatively small.

About this clonotype: Its antigen is not known.

The origin of this receptor is a human donor with Susac syndrome. The chain links TRBV5-1 to TRBJ2-7, with D possibly being TRBD2 (5 bases). Material for sequencing was CD8+ T cells from PBMCs. The CDR3 here is CASSRGLGGSPYEQYF. Here the CDR3 DNA reads TGCGCCAGCAGTCGCGGGCTGGGTGGATCACCCTACGAGCAGTACTTC.